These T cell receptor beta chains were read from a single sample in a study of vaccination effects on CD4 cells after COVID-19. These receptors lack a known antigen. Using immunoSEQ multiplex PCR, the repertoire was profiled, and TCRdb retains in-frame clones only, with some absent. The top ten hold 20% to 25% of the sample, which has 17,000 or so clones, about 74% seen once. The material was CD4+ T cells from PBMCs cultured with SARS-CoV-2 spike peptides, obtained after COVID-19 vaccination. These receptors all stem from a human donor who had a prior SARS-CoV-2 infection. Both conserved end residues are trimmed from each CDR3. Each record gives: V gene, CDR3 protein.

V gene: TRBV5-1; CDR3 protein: ASSFSRTGDNGYT
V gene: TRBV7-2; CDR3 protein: ASSTTDSYNEQF
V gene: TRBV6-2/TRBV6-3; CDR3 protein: ASSPDYRRGAHNSPLH
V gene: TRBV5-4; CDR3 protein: ASSSGTSGGGITGELF
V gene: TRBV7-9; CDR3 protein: ASSFQPPFGYNSPLH
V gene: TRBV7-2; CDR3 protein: ASSLQGAQVEQY
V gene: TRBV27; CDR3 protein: APSVPWGEQY
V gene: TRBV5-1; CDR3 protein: ASSLVLGGEYNEQF
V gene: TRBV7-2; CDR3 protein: ASSPNRGQETQY
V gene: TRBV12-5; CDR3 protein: ASGLPYMGLAGLWQETQY
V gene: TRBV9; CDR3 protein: ASSVNSAVSYNEQF
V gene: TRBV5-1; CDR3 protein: ASSSGTSGSTDTQY
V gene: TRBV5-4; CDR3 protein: ASSLDPSGTYEQY
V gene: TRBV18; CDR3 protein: ASSPQGAMNYGYT
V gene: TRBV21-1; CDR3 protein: ASSKEGNSPLH
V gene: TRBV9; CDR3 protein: ASSVDDGTPELYEQY
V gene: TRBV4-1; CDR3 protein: ASSQRQGSRSGSNQPQH
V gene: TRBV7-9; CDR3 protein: ASSFQEGARTEAF
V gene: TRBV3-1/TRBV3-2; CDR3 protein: ASSQDLWGGPSPLH
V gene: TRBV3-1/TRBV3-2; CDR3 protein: ASSPLTRSGANVLT
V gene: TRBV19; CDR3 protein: ASSTPPLEQF
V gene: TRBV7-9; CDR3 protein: ASSSRGAWGVNYGYT
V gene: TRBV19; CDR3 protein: ASGGDREVETGELF
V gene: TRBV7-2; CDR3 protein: ANSPRDTGELF
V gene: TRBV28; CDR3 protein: ASSLWGALGVANTGELF
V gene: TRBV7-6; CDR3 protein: ASSPHQYQETQY
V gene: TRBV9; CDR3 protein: ASNKQGGSVADTQY
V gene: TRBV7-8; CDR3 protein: ASSFRRERTGELF
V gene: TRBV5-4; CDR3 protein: ASSPGQGVSYNEQF
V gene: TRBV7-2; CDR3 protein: ASSLTVLNTEAF
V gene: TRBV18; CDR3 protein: ASSSTSGDNEQF
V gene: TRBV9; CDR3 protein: ASSASQITNYGYT
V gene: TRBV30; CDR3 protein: AWSGGETQY
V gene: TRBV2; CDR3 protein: ASSPETDYRMD
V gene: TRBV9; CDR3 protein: ASSVGGGRHTDTQY
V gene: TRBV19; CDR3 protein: ASSVGLAGTGELF
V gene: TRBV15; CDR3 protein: ATSRGAPSTDTQY
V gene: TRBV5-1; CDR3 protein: ASSLGSHNEQF
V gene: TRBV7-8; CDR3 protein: ASSLEGRGDTQY
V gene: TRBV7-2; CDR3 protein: ASSLVAAAETQY